Listed here is a single T cell receptor (beta chain). Its antigen is currently unknown. Assay: immunoSEQ multiplex PCR; the TCRdb copy retains only in-frame clones and omits some. This sample yields more than 85,000 clones, of which around 77% are seen a single time; around 24% belongs to the top ten. The data stem from a study of cytotoxic CD8 clonotypes in ibrutinib-treated CLL. Study-wide results and limits: Public clonotypes proved infrequent, and on treatment they shrank or remained steady. Clonality correlated strongly with circulating CD8+ T cells and exceeded age-matched healthy donors at baseline.

Germline assignment: CDR1 LNHDA and CDR2 SQIVND (reference sequence). This CDR3 spans 16 amino acids. Trimming left V 5 bases short and J 7 bases short, with 21 bases between. The clonotype originates from a human donor with chronic lymphocytic leukemia. This chain links TRBV19 with TRBJ1-5; tentative D call: TRBD1 (5 bases). The source material was PBMCs, sampled after 24 months of ibrutinib treatment. The CDR3 nucleotides are TGTGCCAGTAGTCGGGACGGGGCTCAAGGAGGACAGCCCCAGCATTTT. This sequence encodes CASSRDGAQGGQPQHF.